This T cell receptor beta chain comes out of a study of response to subunit inactivated influenza vaccine (dated 2018 in TCRdb). For the study in its entirety: The study used deep quantitative T cell receptor repertoire profiling to track responses to a trivalent subunit inactivated influenza vaccine.

The germline V gene sets CDR1 to KGHSH and CDR2 to LQKENI. V ends up 2 bases short and J 1 base short, with an unmatched junction base count of 3. CDR3 length: 15 amino acids, cysteine to phenylalanine. The entry retains the CDR3 DNA only, 45 bases that are in frame from base 1. Here is what the overall study found, with its caveats: It was suggested by the authors that each seasonal influenza vaccination may recruit only a limited number of new T cells.

For this clonotype: It lacks a known antigen. Base qualities are missing; no much larger clone stands one base away.

The library was prepared using RT-PCR. Sequenced using an Illumina HiSeq 2500. The public reads were reanalyzed by TCRdb: fastp trimming at Q25, MiXCR alignment, in-frame beta chains only. Each CDR3 protein appears once, grouped with its most common genes and DNA. The sample data list 650,000 to 700,000 distinct CDR3 sequences, and about a sixth of these were observed just once. Of the sample, roughly 12% falls within the top ten clones. This chain is built from TRBV18 and TRBJ1-1; TRBD1 fits 8 bases in the junction. This sequence was found in a man aged 45 to 65 who received an inactivated influenza vaccine. Donor details come from another sample of the same person, matched by shared clones. The specimen comprised PBMCs from blood, sampled about 11 days after vaccination. For the CDR3, the sequence is CASSPTDRGNTEAFF. The DNA reads TGTGCCAGCTCACCAACCGACAGGGGGAACACTGAAGCTTTCTTT. The full variable domain, completed from the reference TRBV18 and TRBJ1-1 proteins outside the CDR3, reads NAGVMQNPRHLVRRRGQEARLRCSPMKGHSHVYWYRQLPEEGLKFMVYLQKENIIDESGMPKERFSAEFPKEGPSILRIQQVVRGDSAAYFCASSPTDRGNTEAFFGQGTRLTVV.